This T cell receptor (beta chain) derives from a study of blood T cell repertoires in COVID-19. Turning to the study itself: The cDNA or gDNA used as material had been derived from T cells, B-cell-depleted T cells, or PBMCs.

Germline V gene data show CDR1 as SEHNR and CDR2 as FQNEAQ (reference sequence). V was cut by 2 bases and J by 9 bases, with 17 bases left in between. This CDR3 has 15 amino acids. Which cohort a participant joined came from the clinical history participants gave. Clones were read by immunoSEQ multiplex PCR, and TCRdb kept only the in-frame ones, dropping some. The table has roughly 380,000 clones, around nine tenths seen once. The rearrangement joins TRBV7-9 to TRBJ2-1, with a weak D call TRBD2 (5 bases). What was sequenced was PBMCs or T cells enriched from blood (not recorded which). This receptor was identified in a woman aged 25 to 45 who had been exposed to COVID-19. DNA for the CDR3: TGTGCCAGCAGCTTAATCGCGGACTCCCGCACTGAGCAGTTCTTC. Encoded protein: CASSLIADSRTEQFF.